This T cell receptor beta chain was sequenced during a study of Tregs in tolerant kidney transplant recipients. Data came from immunoSEQ multiplex PCR; TCRdb stores just in-frame clones and leaves some out. This sample has fewer than 80,000 clones, with roughly 91% found just once. The study, taken as a whole, reports: Tolerant patients' donor-specific Tregs expanded beyond overall Tregs, suggesting antigen-driven growth. Findings come from small patient numbers and require larger validation.

In germline, CDR1 is ENHRY, CDR2 SYGVKD. Trimming stripped 3 bases from V and 10 bases from J, with 16 bases between. The CDR3 is 15 amino acids. For this clone: Its antigen remains unknown.

The chain has TRBV10-3 and TRBJ2-6, with D maybe TRBD1 (6 bases). This specimen was CD4+ T cells from blood, taken before the transplant. This TCR was recovered from a human donor who received a combined kidney and bone marrow transplant. CDR3: CAISDGRGPGNVLTF. The DNA of the CDR3 is TGTGCCATCAGTGACGGCAGGGGCCCCGGAAACGTCCTGACTTTC.